Listed below are T cell receptor beta chains from one sample, sequenced in a study of PD-L1 blockade in urothelial cancer. Profiling relied on immunoSEQ multiplex PCR, and the TCRdb table lists in-frame clones only, not all of them. The sample has 11,000 to 15,000 clones, around 87% seen once; the top ten hold roughly 15%. The source was PBMCs, collected around atezolizumab (anti-PD-L1) treatment. The receptors were sampled from a man aged 65-85 years with urothelial cancer. The CDR3 runs from the conserved cysteine through the conserved F or W. Each record gives: clone size, D gene, V gene, J gene, CDR3 length, CDR3 DNA, CDR3 protein. The D gene is left open where the match is weak. Some rows mark clone size as missing; the rest say once, few, many or name a class of expanded clone.

clone_size: -
d_call: TRBD1
v_call: TRBV6-5
j_call: TRBJ1-3
cdr3_length: 14
cdr3_nt: TGTGCCAGCAGACAACAGGGGGCTGGAAACACCATATATTTT
cdr3_aa: CASRQQGAGNTIYF

clone_size: once
d_call: -
v_call: TRBV7-2
j_call: TRBJ1-6
cdr3_length: 14
cdr3_nt: TGTGCCAGCAGCTTAGAACAGTCCCCGAGTATCCTCCACTTT
cdr3_aa: CASSLEQSPSILHF

clone_size: -
d_call: -
v_call: TRBV11-2
j_call: TRBJ1-6
cdr3_length: 13
cdr3_nt: TGTGCCAGCAGCTTAGATCGAGGCTCACCCCTCCACTTT
cdr3_aa: CASSLDRGSPLHF

clone_size: -
d_call: -
v_call: TRBV25-1
j_call: TRBJ2-3
cdr3_length: 11
cdr3_nt: TGTGCCAGCAGTATACTAGATACGCAGTATTTT
cdr3_aa: CASSILDTQYF

clone_size: -
d_call: TRBD2
v_call: TRBV19
j_call: TRBJ2-5
cdr3_length: 15
cdr3_nt: TGTGCCAGTAATAAGCGGGGGGCCGGGGGGGAGACCCAGTACTTC
cdr3_aa: CASNKRGAGGETQYF

clone_size: -
d_call: -
v_call: TRBV19
j_call: TRBJ2-7
cdr3_length: 13
cdr3_nt: TGTGCCAGTAGTATAAGCAGGGCCCTCGAGCAGTACTTC
cdr3_aa: CASSISRALEQYF

clone_size: -
d_call: TRBD2
v_call: TRBV10-3
j_call: TRBJ2-7
cdr3_length: 12
cdr3_nt: TGTGCCATCAGGGGACTAGAAAACGAGCAGTACTTC
cdr3_aa: CAIRGLENEQYF

clone_size: -
d_call: -
v_call: TRBV28
j_call: TRBJ2-1
cdr3_length: 14
cdr3_nt: TGTGCCAGCAGTTCCCGGAGGGTCTACAATGAGCAGTTCTTC
cdr3_aa: CASSSRRVYNEQFF

clone_size: few
d_call: -
v_call: TRBV14
j_call: TRBJ2-7
cdr3_length: 12
cdr3_nt: TGTGCCAGCAGCCAAGTCACCTACGAGCAGTACTTC
cdr3_aa: CASSQVTYEQYF

clone_size: -
d_call: -
v_call: TRBV28
j_call: TRBJ1-6
cdr3_length: 11
cdr3_nt: TGTGCCAGCAGTTTATCAGGGCGCTCCCACTTT
cdr3_aa: CASSLSGRSHF

clone_size: -
d_call: -
v_call: TRBV10-1
j_call: TRBJ1-6
cdr3_length: 14
cdr3_nt: TGCGCCAGCAGTGAAAACAGGGCGAATTCACCCCTCCACTTT
cdr3_aa: CASSENRANSPLHF

clone_size: -
d_call: TRBD1
v_call: TRBV18
j_call: TRBJ1-2
cdr3_length: 17
cdr3_nt: TGTGCCAGCTCAACTTCATCAACCGGGACAGGGGGCTCTGGCTACACCTTC
cdr3_aa: CASSTSSTGTGGSGYTF

clone_size: once
d_call: -
v_call: TRBV10-3
j_call: TRBJ2-7
cdr3_length: 13
cdr3_nt: TGTGCCATCAGTAAGACTGGGTCCTACGAGCAGTACTTC
cdr3_aa: CAISKTGSYEQYF

clone_size: -
d_call: -
v_call: TRBV5-5
j_call: TRBJ2-2
cdr3_length: 15
cdr3_nt: TGTGCCAGCAGCTTGGTTCGGGCGAACACCGGGGAGCTGTTTTTT
cdr3_aa: CASSLVRANTGELFF

clone_size: -
d_call: -
v_call: TRBV5-5
j_call: TRBJ1-2
cdr3_length: 12
cdr3_nt: TGTGCCAGCAGCTTGGCCGGGGGAGGCTACACCTTC
cdr3_aa: CASSLAGGGYTF

clone_size: large
d_call: -
v_call: TRBV19
j_call: TRBJ1-1
cdr3_length: 12
cdr3_nt: TGTGCCAGTAGGTTAGCCAACACTGAAGCTTTCTTT
cdr3_aa: CASRLANTEAFF

clone_size: -
d_call: -
v_call: TRBV5-1
j_call: TRBJ1-1
cdr3_length: 14
cdr3_nt: TGCGCCAGCAGCGGAGGCGGAAAGGGCCCTGAAGCTTTCTTT
cdr3_aa: CASSGGGKGPEAFF

clone_size: -
d_call: -
v_call: TRBV2
j_call: TRBJ1-3
cdr3_length: 16
cdr3_nt: TGTGCCAGCAGTGAATTCTCTTCCCCCTCTGGAAACACCATATATTTT
cdr3_aa: CASSEFSSPSGNTIYF

clone_size: -
d_call: TRBD2
v_call: TRBV4-1
j_call: TRBJ2-2
cdr3_length: 15
cdr3_nt: TGCGCCAGCAGCCAAAGCGGGGGGGATCCCGGGGAGCTGTTTTTT
cdr3_aa: CASSQSGGDPGELFF

clone_size: -
d_call: -
v_call: TRBV7-6
j_call: TRBJ1-5
cdr3_length: 12
cdr3_nt: TGTGCCAGCAGCAACCCCGGCGGGGAGGTACATTTT
cdr3_aa: CASSNPGGEVHF

clone_size: -
d_call: -
v_call: TRBV5-8
j_call: TRBJ1-1
cdr3_length: 13
cdr3_nt: TGTGCCAGCAGCCCTAACGTCATGGCTGAAGCTTTCTTT
cdr3_aa: CASSPNVMAEAFF

clone_size: once
d_call: TRBD1
v_call: TRBV28
j_call: TRBJ2-1
cdr3_length: 13
cdr3_nt: TGTGCCAGCAGTCTACCCGGGACAGCTGAACAGTTCTTC
cdr3_aa: CASSLPGTAEQFF

clone_size: -
d_call: TRBD2
v_call: TRBV5-6
j_call: TRBJ2-5
cdr3_length: 16
cdr3_nt: TGTGCCAGCAGCTTTGTTACGGGGGCTAGCGGGGAGACCCAGTACTTC
cdr3_aa: CASSFVTGASGETQYF

clone_size: -
d_call: TRBD2
v_call: TRBV11-2
j_call: TRBJ2-1
cdr3_length: 15
cdr3_nt: TGTGCCAGCAGCTTAGGGCTAGCGGATAACAATGAGCAGTTCTTC
cdr3_aa: CASSLGLADNNEQFF

clone_size: -
d_call: TRBD2
v_call: TRBV5-4
j_call: TRBJ2-7
cdr3_length: 16
cdr3_nt: TGTGCCAGCAGCGAACCTAGCGGGGGGGCTGTTAACGAGCAGTACTTC
cdr3_aa: CASSEPSGGAVNEQYF

clone_size: -
d_call: -
v_call: TRBV6-5
j_call: TRBJ1-6
cdr3_length: 13
cdr3_nt: TGTGCCAGCAGTTACAGAGAGAATTCACCCCTCCACTTT
cdr3_aa: CASSYRENSPLHF

clone_size: -
d_call: TRBD1
v_call: TRBV2
j_call: TRBJ2-7
cdr3_length: 14
cdr3_nt: TGTGCCAGCAGGAGGACAGGGATTACCTACGAGCAGTACTTC
cdr3_aa: CASRRTGITYEQYF

clone_size: -
d_call: -
v_call: TRBV6-6
j_call: TRBJ2-1
cdr3_length: 14
cdr3_nt: TGTGCCAGCACCCCCCTGAGCTCCTACAATGAGCAGTTCTTC
cdr3_aa: CASTPLSSYNEQFF

clone_size: -
d_call: TRBD1
v_call: TRBV4-1
j_call: TRBJ1-2
cdr3_length: 14
cdr3_nt: TGCGCCAGCAGCCTATCGGACAGGCGCTATGGCTACACCTTC
cdr3_aa: CASSLSDRRYGYTF

clone_size: -
d_call: -
v_call: TRBV7-6
j_call: TRBJ2-3
cdr3_length: 14
cdr3_nt: TGTGCCAGCAGCTTTGAGGTAGAGTCAGATACGCAGTATTTT
cdr3_aa: CASSFEVESDTQYF

clone_size: -
d_call: -
v_call: TRBV18
j_call: TRBJ2-3
cdr3_length: 14
cdr3_nt: TGTGCCAGCTCACCACAGTTGACAGAAGATACGCAGTATTTT
cdr3_aa: CASSPQLTEDTQYF

clone_size: -
d_call: TRBD1
v_call: TRBV7-8
j_call: TRBJ1-1
cdr3_length: 15
cdr3_nt: TGTGCCAGCAGCTTATCTTATAGACAGGGGCAGCGAGCTTTCTTT
cdr3_aa: CASSLSYRQGQRAFF

clone_size: -
d_call: -
v_call: TRBV7-9
j_call: TRBJ2-5
cdr3_length: 16
cdr3_nt: TGTGCCAGCAGCTTAGCGCATGGGGACTTAAAAGAGACCCAGTACTTC
cdr3_aa: CASSLAHGDLKETQYF

clone_size: -
d_call: -
v_call: TRBV9
j_call: TRBJ2-5
cdr3_length: 14
cdr3_nt: TGTGCCAGCAGCCCTAGTTGGGTCCAAGAGACCCAGTACTTC
cdr3_aa: CASSPSWVQETQYF

clone_size: few
d_call: -
v_call: TRBV7-9
j_call: TRBJ1-2
cdr3_length: 11
cdr3_nt: TGTGCCAGCAGCAACAGGGATGGCTACACCTTC
cdr3_aa: CASSNRDGYTF

clone_size: -
d_call: TRBD2
v_call: TRBV7-9
j_call: TRBJ2-7
cdr3_length: 15
cdr3_nt: TGTGCCAGCAGCTTGGGGGAGGGGTCCTCCTACGAGCAGTACTTC
cdr3_aa: CASSLGEGSSYEQYF

clone_size: -
d_call: -
v_call: TRBV11-3
j_call: TRBJ2-3
cdr3_length: 16
cdr3_nt: TGTGCCAGCAGCCGAGGACAGTCTGCTAGCACAGATACGCAGTATTTT
cdr3_aa: CASSRGQSASTDTQYF

clone_size: few
d_call: -
v_call: TRBV19
j_call: TRBJ1-1
cdr3_length: 14
cdr3_nt: TGTGCCAGTAGTATAGTCGGGCAGGGTGCTGAAGCTTTCTTT
cdr3_aa: CASSIVGQGAEAFF

clone_size: once
d_call: -
v_call: TRBV19
j_call: TRBJ1-1
cdr3_length: 15
cdr3_nt: TGTGCCAGTAGTATTTACCAGGGGCTGAACACTGAAGCTTTCTTT
cdr3_aa: CASSIYQGLNTEAFF

clone_size: -
d_call: TRBD1
v_call: TRBV30
j_call: TRBJ1-5
cdr3_length: 20
cdr3_nt: TGTGCCTGGAGGGTACCCCGCCTCGGGGTAGGGGGCGACCCAAATCAGCCCCAGCATTTT
cdr3_aa: CAWRVPRLGVGGDPNQPQHF

clone_size: few
d_call: TRBD1
v_call: TRBV18
j_call: TRBJ2-5
cdr3_length: 14
cdr3_nt: TGTGCCAGCTCAGAGGGACAGACCCAAGAGACCCAGTACTTC
cdr3_aa: CASSEGQTQETQYF

clone_size: once
d_call: -
v_call: TRBV5-4
j_call: TRBJ1-1
cdr3_length: 14
cdr3_nt: TGTGCCAGCAGCTTGGCCGTGGTAGGAGGTGAAGCTTTCTTT
cdr3_aa: CASSLAVVGGEAFF

clone_size: once
d_call: TRBD2
v_call: TRBV11-2
j_call: TRBJ2-1
cdr3_length: 16
cdr3_nt: TGTGCCAGCAGCTTACAACTAGCGGGGGGGCAGAATGAGCAGTTCTTC
cdr3_aa: CASSLQLAGGQNEQFF